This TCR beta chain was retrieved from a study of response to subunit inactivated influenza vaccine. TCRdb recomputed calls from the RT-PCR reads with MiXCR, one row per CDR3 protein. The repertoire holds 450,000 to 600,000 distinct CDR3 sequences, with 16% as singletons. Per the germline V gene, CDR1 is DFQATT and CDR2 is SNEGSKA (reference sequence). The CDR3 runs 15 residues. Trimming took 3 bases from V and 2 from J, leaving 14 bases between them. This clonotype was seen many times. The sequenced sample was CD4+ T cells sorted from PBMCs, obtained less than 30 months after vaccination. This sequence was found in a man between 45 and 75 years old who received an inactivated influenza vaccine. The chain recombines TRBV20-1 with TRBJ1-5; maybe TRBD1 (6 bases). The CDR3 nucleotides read TGCAGTGCTAGCGGTTCCAGGGGAGGCAATCAGCCCCAGCATTTT. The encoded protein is CSASGSRGGNQPQHF.